The 26 T cell receptor beta chains listed next were all sequenced from one sample in a study of blood T cells in healthy people across ages. The second PCR ran about 6 to 12 cycles with a sample-barcoded 5' primer and J-beta primers. From the 5' RACE reads, TCRdb called clonotypes with MiXCR, one entry per CDR3 protein. The table has about 590,000 distinct CDR3 sequences, roughly 31% seen once. The specimen sequenced was blood. The source of these receptors is a woman aged 80 or over in good health.

The chain recombines TRBV5-4 with TRBJ2-2, with D maybe TRBD2 (6 bases). With 1 base removed from V and 2 bases from J, the gap between germline ends came to 9 bases. The germline V gene encodes CDR1 SGHNT and CDR2 YYREEE (reference sequence). The CDR3 is 15 residues long. The CDR3 here is CASSLRGSNTGELFF. In DNA, the CDR3 is TGTGCCAGCAGCTTGCGGGGGAGTAACACCGGGGAGCTGTTTTTT.

There are many counts of this clonotype. V usage is TRBV6-6 and J usage is TRBJ1-2; the match to TRBD1 covers 10 bases. Germline V gene data show CDR1 as MNHNY and CDR2 as SVGAGI (reference sequence). Trimming cost V 5 bases and J 4 bases; bases outside gene matches: 7. The CDR3 contains 15 residues. In DNA form, the CDR3 reads TGTGCCAGCAGTAACCCGACAGGGGGCGCCTATGGCTACACCTTC. It specifies CASSNPTGGAYGYTF.

This rearrangement joins TRBV6-2 or TRBV6-3 to TRBJ1-5; D is unresolved. The germline CDR1 and CDR2 sequences are MNHEY and SVGEGT. The CDR3 extends over 14 amino acids. Between the trimmed V and J ends, which lost 5 bases and 0 bases, there was a span of 8 bases. CDR3: CASSRTYSNQPQHF. The CDR3 coding sequence is TGTGCCAGCAGTAGGACGTATAGCAATCAGCCCCAGCATTTT.

At least ten counts were recorded for this clonotype. V is TRBV6-1 and J is TRBJ1-2; 9 bases are shared with TRBD1. With 6 bases clipped from V and 6 bases from J, the junction kept 8 bases outside the gene matches. Germline V gene lookup returns CDR1 MNHNS and CDR2 SASEGT. The CDR3 loop spans 14 amino acids. Written as DNA, the CDR3 is TGTGCCAGCAGAGATGACAGGGGGGTCAATGGCTACACCTTC. Translation gives CASRDDRGVNGYTF.

This clonotype was counted between two and nine times. The rearrangement links TRBV27 to TRBJ2-2; 7 positions match TRBD1. Germline loops: CDR1 MNHEY, CDR2 SMNVEV (reference sequence). The CDR3 covers 16 residues. After removal of 3 bases from V and 0 bases from J, the junction contained 4 bases not matched to a gene. In DNA, the CDR3 is TGTGCCAGCAGTTTTTTCGACAGGGCGAACACCGGGGAGCTGTTTTTT. This gives the protein CASSFFDRANTGELFF.

There are many counts of this clonotype. This rearrangement joins TRBV7-2 to TRBJ1-5, with D possibly matching TRBD1 (5 bases). V shed 1 base and J shed 2 bases, with 9 bases lying between them. The CDR3 contains 15 residues. Germline V gene lookup returns CDR1 SGHTA and CDR2 FQGNSA. As DNA, the CDR3 is TGTGCCAGCAGCTTAGTACAGGAGGGCAATCAGCCCCAGCATTTT. Its protein is CASSLVQEGNQPQHF.

A note on this clonotype: This sequence may be a read error, since a much larger clone differs from it by one base. V is TRBV12-3 or TRBV12-4 and J is TRBJ1-4; D is unresolved. CDR3 length: 12 amino acids. The CDR3 spells CASSPQGGKPFF. CDR3 bases: TGTGCCAGCAGCCCCCAAGGCGGGAAACCGTTTTTT.

This clonotype was counted a few times. The J gene is TRBJ2-3, the V gene TRBV27; 10 bases line up with TRBD1. In germline, CDR1 is MNHEY, CDR2 SMNVEV (reference sequence). J gave up 7 bases and V 3 bases, and 7 bases lay outside the gene matches. This CDR3 has 15 amino acids. DNA of the CDR3: TGTGCCAGCAGTTTCTCCGGGACAGGGGCGAATACGCAGTATTTT. Protein sequence: CASSFSGTGANTQYF.

In its sample, this clonotype was seen a few times. The chain has TRBV6-1 and TRBJ2-1; 8 bases align to TRBD2. Losses at the gene ends were 3 bases for V and 7 bases for J; bases not matched to a gene: 5. Germline V gene sequence: CDR1 MNHNS, CDR2 SASEGT. The CDR3 runs to 14 residues. CDR3 sequence reads: CASSDVAGRNEQFF. The CDR3 region has the DNA TGTGCCAGCAGTGACGTAGCGGGGAGGAATGAGCAGTTCTTC.

The sample holds one count of this clonotype. The J gene is TRBJ1-4, the V gene TRBV7-2; TRBD1 might be the D (6 bases). Germline lookup yields CDR1 SGHTA and CDR2 FQGNSA. This CDR3 region has 16 residues. V was cut by 3 bases and J by 8 bases, with 19 bases left in between. In DNA form, the CDR3 reads TGTGCCAGCAGCTTCGACGGGGGCAGGGGTTTAGAAAAACTGTTTTTT. It codes for CASSFDGGRGLEKLFF.

The V and J genes are TRBV2 and TRBJ2-5; D uncertain. This CDR3 has 11 residues. Germline values: CDR1 SNHLY, CDR2 FYNNEI. V was cut by 6 bases and J by 5 bases, with 7 bases left in between. Here the CDR3 reads CASRTRETQYF. The CDR3 coding sequence is TGTGCCAGCAGGACCCGGGAGACCCAGTACTTC.

This chain joins TRBV6-2 or TRBV6-3 and TRBJ2-1; 11 bases map to TRBD1. The CDR3 loop spans 17 amino acids. Trimming removed 2 bases from V and 6 bases from J; junction bases left unmatched: 9. CDR1 is MNHEY and CDR2 is SVGEGT in the germline V gene. The CDR3: CASSYGGTGGFGNEQFF. In nucleotides, the CDR3 is TGTGCCAGCAGTTACGGGGGGACAGGGGGTTTCGGCAATGAGCAGTTCTTC.

This clonotype has only a few counts. This rearrangement joins TRBV10-3 to TRBJ2-5; TRBD1 aligns across 9 bases. The trim removed 6 bases at V and 4 bases at J, leaving 3 bases unmatched. CDR1 and CDR2 from the germline V gene are ENHRY and SYGVKD. The CDR3 length is 13 residues. The CDR3 protein is CAISAQGAETQYF. DNA of the CDR3: TGTGCCATCAGCGCACAGGGGGCAGAGACCCAGTACTTC.

This clonotype was recorded many times. This chain uses TRBV29-1 with TRBJ2-7; D may be TRBD1 or TRBD2 (5 bases each). The CDR3 contains 11 residues. Germline V gene lookup returns CDR1 SQVTM and CDR2 ANQGSEA. Trimming left V 6 bases short and J 5 bases short, with 11 bases between. CDR3 amino acids: CSVTRGHEQYF. The DNA of the CDR3 is TGCAGCGTGACCCGGGGCCACGAGCAGTACTTC.

This chain uses TRBV6-2 or TRBV6-3 with TRBJ2-1, with D tentatively TRBD1 (6 bases). The CDR3 runs 14 residues. The V gene's germline CDR1 is MNHEY and CDR2 SVGEGT. The V and J ends lost 4 bases and 1 base respectively, with 8 bases between them. The CDR3 coding sequence is TGTGCCAGCAGTTTAACAGGGTCCTACAATGAGCAGTTCTTC. It specifies CASSLTGSYNEQFF.

The table lists this clonotype with many counts. The chain links TRBV28 to TRBJ2-1; no firm D call. CDR1 and CDR2 from the germline V gene are MDHEN and SYDVKM. CDR3 size: 12 residues. V was pared by 4 bases and J by 10 bases, with 11 bases between. The DNA for the CDR3 is TGTGCCAGCAGTTCCCCAGAATGGGAGCAGTTCTTC. Translating gives CASSSPEWEQFF. Complete variable domain (other parts from reference TRBV28 and TRBJ2-1): DVKVTQSSRYLVKRTGEKVFLECVQDMDHENMFWYRQDPGLGLRLIYFSYDVKMKEKGDIPEGYSVSREKKERFSLILESASTNQTSMYLCASSSPEWEQFFGPGTRLTVL.

This clonotype has only a few counts. The chain couples TRBV5-1 to TRBJ2-1; D is possibly TRBD1 or TRBD2 (5 bases each). Between the trimmed V and J ends, which lost 0 bases and 8 bases, there was a span of 12 bases. The CDR3 is 14 amino acids. The germline gives CDR1 SGHRS, CDR2 YFSETQ. The CDR3 coding sequence is TGCGCCAGCAGCTTGGTGAGGGGAGAGGATGAGCAGTTCTTC. As protein: CASSLVRGEDEQFF.

The sample holds many counts of this clonotype. The chain joins TRBV7-9 to TRBJ2-7, with 7 bases matching TRBD1. This CDR3 has 15 amino acids. Germline values: CDR1 SEHNR, CDR2 FQNEAQ (reference sequence). V lost 4 bases and J lost 1; bases outside the gene matches: 7. Written as DNA, the CDR3 is TGTGCCAGCAGCTCTGAGGGGGCGGAATCCTACGAGCAGTACTTC. This encodes CASSSEGAESYEQYF.

This clonotype was seen a few times. The chain joins TRBV24-1 to TRBJ2-1; 7 bases map to TRBD1. With the DNA end fitting TRBJ2-7 better, the J assignment may be wrong. The CDR3 sequence is 16 residues long. Germline values: CDR1 KGHDR, CDR2 SFDVKD. CDR3 amino acids: CATSDDRVGSYNEQYF. In nucleotides, the CDR3 is TGTGCCACCAGTGATGACAGGGTGGGCTCCTACAATGAGCAGTACTTC.

This clonotype occurred many times. The chain employs TRBV6-5 and TRBJ2-7, with D perhaps being TRBD1 or TRBD2 (6 bases each). Germline CDR1 is MNHEY and CDR2 is SVGAGI. Trimming shortened V by 4 bases and J by 5 bases, and 18 bases separated the two germline ends. The CDR3 has 15 amino acids. CDR3 nucleotides: TGTGCCAGCAGTTGGGGTGTGGGGGGCATCCACGAGCAGTACTTC. This sequence encodes CASSWGVGGIHEQYF.

This clonotype was found many times. The chain joins TRBV18 to TRBJ2-1; D tentatively reads TRBD1 or TRBD2 (5 bases each). V was pared by 1 base and J by 9 bases, with 13 bases between. The length of the CDR3 is 14 residues. CDR1 and CDR2 from the germline V gene are KGHSH and LQKENI. CDR3 nucleotides: TGTGCCAGCTCACCACTTCGGGACGCCGGTGAGCAGTTCTTC. This codes for CASSPLRDAGEQFF.

V gene TRBV6-6 combines with J gene TRBJ2-5, with D perhaps TRBD1 or TRBD2 (5 bases each). V lost 6 bases, J lost 2 bases, and 16 bases lay in between. There are 15 residues in the CDR3. Per the germline V gene, CDR1 is MNHNY and CDR2 is SVGAGI (reference sequence). The CDR3 sequence: CASRGPAQIQETQYF. For the CDR3, the DNA is TGTGCCAGCAGGGGACCGGCGCAGATACAAGAGACCCAGTACTTC.

In its sample, this clonotype was seen many times. The V call is TRBV4-3, the J call TRBJ2-7; 8 bases are a match to TRBD2. Trimming removed 0 bases from V and 1 base from J; junction bases left unmatched: 5. The CDR3 totals 16 residues. The V gene's germline CDR1 is LGHNA and CDR2 YSLEER. The CDR3 bases are TGCGCCAGCAGCCAAGATTCGGGGGGGACGTCCTACGAGCAGTACTTC. This codes for CASSQDSGGTSYEQYF.

The V and J genes are TRBV20-1 and TRBJ1-1; D is undetermined. In germline, CDR1 is DFQATT, CDR2 SNEGSKA (reference sequence). The CDR3 is made up of 12 amino acids. The germline V and J ends were trimmed by 4 bases and 1 base, with 7 bases remaining between them. The DNA for the CDR3 is TGCAGTGCTAATGGTCCGAACACTGAAGCTTTCTTT. This codes for CSANGPNTEAFF.

This clonotype has only a few counts. The chain's CDR3 is CASSLRDYGYTF. CDR3 in DNA: TGTGCCAGCAGCTTGCGGGACTATGGCTACACCTTC. The V call is TRBV3-1, the J call TRBJ1-2; D gene ambiguous. Germline V lookup: CDR1 LGHDT, CDR2 YNNKEL (reference sequence). The CDR3 is 12 amino acids. V was trimmed by 5 bases and J by 3 bases, leaving 7 bases between them.

In this sample, this clonotype turned up a few times. Because it lacks the conserved phenylalanine or tryptophan at the end, this CDR3 is likely a read error. The rearrangement uses TRBV15 and TRBJ2-7; D possibly corresponds to TRBD2 (6 bases). The V gene lost 6 bases and the J gene lost 3 bases, with 9 bases spanning the gap. The germline V gene has CDR1 LNHNV and CDR2 YYDKDF (reference sequence). This CDR3 spans 12 amino acids. The CDR3 sequence is CATRAEGYEQYY. Here the CDR3 DNA reads TGTGCCACCAGAGCGGAGGGCTACGAGCAGTACTAC.